This TCR beta chain was profiled in a study of blood T cell repertoires in COVID-19. Sequenced by immunoSEQ multiplex PCR; TCRdb stores in-frame clones only, minus some. The data hold some 260,000 clones, with 85% to 95% observed a single time. This clone was seen only once. The germline V gene has CDR1 SGHRS and CDR2 YFSETQ. This CDR3 is 16 amino acids long. V was pared by 0 bases and J by 0 bases, with 3 bases of the junction left unmatched. Two negative PCRs, clearance, or symptom resolution had been documented for recovered Cohort 3 donors. The rearrangement joins TRBV5-1 to TRBJ1-3; 7 positions agree with TRBD1. The source material was PBMCs or T cells enriched from blood (not recorded which). This receptor was taken from a woman between 18 and 29 years old who had recovered from COVID-19. CDR3 region: CASSLEGQISGNTIYF. The CDR3 nucleotides read TGCGCCAGCAGCTTGGAGGGACAGATCTCTGGAAACACCATATATTTT.